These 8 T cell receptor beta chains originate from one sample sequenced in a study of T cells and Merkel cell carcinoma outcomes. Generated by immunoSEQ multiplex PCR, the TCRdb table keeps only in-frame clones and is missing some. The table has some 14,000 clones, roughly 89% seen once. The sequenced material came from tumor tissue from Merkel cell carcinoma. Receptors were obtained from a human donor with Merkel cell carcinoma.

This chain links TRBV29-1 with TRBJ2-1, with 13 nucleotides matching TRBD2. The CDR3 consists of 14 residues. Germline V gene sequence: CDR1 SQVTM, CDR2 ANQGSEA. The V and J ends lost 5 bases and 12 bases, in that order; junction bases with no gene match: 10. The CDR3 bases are TGCAGCGTTCTCGGACTAGCGGGAGTTCCAGGGCAGTTCTTC. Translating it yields CSVLGLAGVPGQFF.

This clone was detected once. CDR3 sequence reads: CASSRQGGSYEQYF. CDR3 bases: TGTGCCAGCAGTCGACAGGGTGGGAGCTACGAGCAGTACTTC. The V call is TRBV6-5, the J call TRBJ2-7; 7 bases line up with TRBD1. V shed 5 bases and J 3 bases; nucleotides not matched to a gene: 7. Germline V gene sequence: CDR1 MNHEY, CDR2 SVGAGI. The CDR3 length is 14 residues.

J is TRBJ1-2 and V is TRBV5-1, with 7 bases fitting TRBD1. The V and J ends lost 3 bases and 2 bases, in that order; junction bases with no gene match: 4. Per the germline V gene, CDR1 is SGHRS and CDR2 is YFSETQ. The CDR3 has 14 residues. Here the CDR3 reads CASSSQGPNYGYTF. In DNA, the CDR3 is TGCGCCAGCAGCTCACAGGGGCCGAACTATGGCTACACCTTC.

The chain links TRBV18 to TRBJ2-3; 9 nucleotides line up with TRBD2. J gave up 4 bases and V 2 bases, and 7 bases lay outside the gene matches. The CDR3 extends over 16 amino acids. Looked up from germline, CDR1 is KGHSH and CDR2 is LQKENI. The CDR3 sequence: CASSPTAGGQPDTQYF. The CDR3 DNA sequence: TGTGCCAGCTCACCAACAGCGGGGGGCCAACCAGATACGCAGTATTTT.

CDR3 sequence reads: CASSYGSNTEAFF. CDR3 DNA: TGTGCCAGCAGTTACGGTAGTAACACTGAAGCTTTCTTT. This rearrangement joins TRBV6-6 to TRBJ1-1; D unresolved. CDR1 MNHNY and CDR2 SVGAGI come from the germline V gene (reference sequence). The CDR3 has 13 residues. The V end was cut by 2 bases, the J end by 2 bases, with 6 bases between.

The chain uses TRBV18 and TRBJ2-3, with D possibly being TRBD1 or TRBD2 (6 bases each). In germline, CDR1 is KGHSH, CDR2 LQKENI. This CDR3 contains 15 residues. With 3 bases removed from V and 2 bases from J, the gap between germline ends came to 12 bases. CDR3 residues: CASSPLGGSTDTQYF. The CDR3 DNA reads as TGTGCCAGCTCACCTTTAGGGGGGTCCACAGATACGCAGTATTTT.

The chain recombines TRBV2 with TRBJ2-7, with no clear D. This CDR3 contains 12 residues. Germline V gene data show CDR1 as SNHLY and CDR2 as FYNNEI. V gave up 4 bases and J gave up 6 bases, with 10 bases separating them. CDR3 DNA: TGTGCCAGCAGTGCAACAACACGCGAGCAGTACTTC. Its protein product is CASSATTREQYF.

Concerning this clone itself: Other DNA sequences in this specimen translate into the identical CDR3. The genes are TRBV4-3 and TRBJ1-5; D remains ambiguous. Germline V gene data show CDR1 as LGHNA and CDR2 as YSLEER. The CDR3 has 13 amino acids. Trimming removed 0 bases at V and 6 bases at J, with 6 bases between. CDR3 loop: CASSQDRTQPQHF. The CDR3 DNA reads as TGCGCCAGCAGCCAAGATCGCACTCAGCCCCAGCATTTT.